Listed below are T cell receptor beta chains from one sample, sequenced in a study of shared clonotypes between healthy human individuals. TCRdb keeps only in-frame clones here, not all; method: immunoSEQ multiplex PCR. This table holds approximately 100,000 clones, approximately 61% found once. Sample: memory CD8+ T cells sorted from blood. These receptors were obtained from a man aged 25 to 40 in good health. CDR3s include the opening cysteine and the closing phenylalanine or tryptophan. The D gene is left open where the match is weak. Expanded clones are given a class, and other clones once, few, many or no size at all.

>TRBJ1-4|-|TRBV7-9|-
TGTGCCAGCAGAGCCCCCGGAGCTAATGAAAAACTGTTTTTT
CASRAPGANEKLFF
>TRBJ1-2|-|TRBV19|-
TGTGCCAGTAGTATGCCCGCAGGTCTTAATGGCTACACCTTC
CASSMPAGLNGYTF
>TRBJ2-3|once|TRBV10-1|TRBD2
TGCGCCAGCAGGCTAGCGGGAGGGCCGGGAGATACGCAGTATTTT
CASRLAGGPGDTQYF
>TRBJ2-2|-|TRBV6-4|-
TGTGCCAGCAGTGACTCGACTAGCGGGGAGCTGTTTTTT
CASSDSTSGELFF
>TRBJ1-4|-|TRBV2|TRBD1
TGTGCCAGCAGAGAACTTGGGACAGCAACTAATGAAAAACTGTTTTTT
CASRELGTATNEKLFF
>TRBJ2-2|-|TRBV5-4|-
TGTGCCAGCAGCTTGCCGAACACCGGGGAGCTGTTTTTT
CASSLPNTGELFF
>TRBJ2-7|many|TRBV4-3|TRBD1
TGCGCCAGCAGCTATGGACAGGGGGACTCCTACGAGCAGTACTTC
CASSYGQGDSYEQYF
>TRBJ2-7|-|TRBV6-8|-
TGTGCCAGCTTTGACCAGGTCCGTGAGCAGTACTTC
CASFDQVREQYF
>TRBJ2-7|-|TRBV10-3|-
TGTGCCATCGGTGTGGACAACTACGAGCAGTACTTC
CAIGVDNYEQYF
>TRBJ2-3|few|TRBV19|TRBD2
TGTGCCAGTAGTATAGCTTCTAGCGGGCGGGCTACGCAGTATTTT
CASSIASSGRATQYF
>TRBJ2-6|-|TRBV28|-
TGTGCCAGCAGGGGACTGTCGGGGGCCAACGTCCTGACTTTC
CASRGLSGANVLTF
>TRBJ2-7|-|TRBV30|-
TGTGCCTGGAGTGTAGGTGGAATGCACGAGCAGTACTTC
CAWSVGGMHEQYF
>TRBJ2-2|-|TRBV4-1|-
TGCGCCAGCAGCCCCTATTCTTTGGGTGGGGAGCTGTTTTTT
CASSPYSLGGELFF
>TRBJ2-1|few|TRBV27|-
TGTGCCAGTGCGAGGGGTACCTACAATGAGCAGTTCTTC
CASARGTYNEQFF
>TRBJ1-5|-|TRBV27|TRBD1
TGTGCCAGCAGTTCCTACAGGGGGCAGCCCCAGCATTTT
CASSSYRGQPQHF
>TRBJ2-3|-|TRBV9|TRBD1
TGTGCCAGCAGCGTAGATGGACAGGGTAGAGATACGCAGTATTTT
CASSVDGQGRDTQYF
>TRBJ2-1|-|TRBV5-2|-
TGTGCCAGCAGCTTGGGGTACGCCAGGTCTGGCAATGAGCAGTTCTTC
CASSLGYARSGNEQFF
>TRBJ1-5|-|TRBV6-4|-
TGTGCCAGCAGTGACGGTAGCAATCAGCCCCAGCATTTT
CASSDGSNQPQHF
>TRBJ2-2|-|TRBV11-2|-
TGTGCCAGCAGCTTAATACGGGTTGCCACCGGGGAGCTGTTTTTT
CASSLIRVATGELFF
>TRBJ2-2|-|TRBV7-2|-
TGTGCCAGCAGCCAAAACGGAGCAGGCACCGGGGAGCTGTTTTTT
CASSQNGAGTGELFF
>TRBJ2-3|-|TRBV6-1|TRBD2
TGTGCCAGCAGTGACGGCGGGGGAGACACAGATACGCAGTATTTT
CASSDGGGDTDTQYF
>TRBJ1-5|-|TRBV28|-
TGTGCCAGCAGTTTGCGCCTCAGCCCCGGTCAGCCCCAGCATTTT
CASSLRLSPGQPQHF
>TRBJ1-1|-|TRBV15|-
TGTGCCACCAGCAGAGAAAACACTGAAGCTTTCTTT
CATSRENTEAFF
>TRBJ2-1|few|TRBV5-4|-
TGTGCCAGCAGCACAGCTAAGTTCAATGAGCAGTTCTTC
CASSTAKFNEQFF
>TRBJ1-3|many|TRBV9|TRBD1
TGTGCCAGCAGCGTAGGATCGGGACAGAGCTCTGGAAACACCATATATTTT
CASSVGSGQSSGNTIYF
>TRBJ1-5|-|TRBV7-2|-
TGTGCCAGCAGCTTAGTTCAGCCCCAGCATTTT
CASSLVQPQHF
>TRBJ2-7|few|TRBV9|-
TGTGCCAGCTCGGGTCCACTCTCCTACGAGCAGTACTTC
CASSGPLSYEQYF
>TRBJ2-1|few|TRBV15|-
TGTGCCACCAGCAGACCGGGACTTTCATACAATGAGCAGTTCTTC
CATSRPGLSYNEQFF
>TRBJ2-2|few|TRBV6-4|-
TGTGCCAGCAGTGACGGGTTCGGGGAGCTGTTTTTT
CASSDGFGELFF
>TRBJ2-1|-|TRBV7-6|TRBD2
TGTGCCAGCAGCTTAGCTAGCGGGAGGCCCCTTGACTATGAGCAGTTCTTC
CASSLASGRPLDYEQFF
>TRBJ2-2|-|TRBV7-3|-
TGTGCCAGCAGCTTAACCCCGTTGGCGAACACCGGGGAGCTGTTTTTT
CASSLTPLANTGELFF
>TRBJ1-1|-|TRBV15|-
TGTGCCACCAGCAGAGGCCGGACAGAGTTAAGAGGAGCTTTCTTT
CATSRGRTELRGAFF
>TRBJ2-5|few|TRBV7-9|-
TGTGCCAGCAGCTTAGCGCGGCAGGGCCAAGAGACCCAGTACTTC
CASSLARQGQETQYF
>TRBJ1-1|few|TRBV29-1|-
TGCAGCGTTGATGGGGGCTCTGGCACTGAAGCTTTCTTT
CSVDGGSGTEAFF
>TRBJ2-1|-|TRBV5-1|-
TGCGCCAGCAGCTTGGACGGGCGCGGTTACAATGAGCAGTTCTTC
CASSLDGRGYNEQFF
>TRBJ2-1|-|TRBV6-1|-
TGTGCCAGCAGCCCCGTCGGGGGCTCCTACAATGAGCAGTTCTTC
CASSPVGGSYNEQFF
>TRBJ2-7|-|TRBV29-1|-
TGCAGCGGGGCTTTGGGGGGTGGGGACGAGCAGTACTTC
CSGALGGGDEQYF
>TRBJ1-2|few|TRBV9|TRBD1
TGTGCCAGCAGCGGCACAGGGGTGGGCTACACCTTC
CASSGTGVGYTF
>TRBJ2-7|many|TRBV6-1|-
TGTGCCAGCAGCGACGACGTCCCCTACGAGCAGTACTTC
CASSDDVPYEQYF
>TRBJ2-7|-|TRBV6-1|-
TGTGCCAGCGGCTGGGACGGGACCTACGAGCAGTACTTC
CASGWDGTYEQYF
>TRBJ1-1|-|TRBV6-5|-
TGTGCCAGCAGTTACGACAGGCCCTCCACTGAAGCTTTCTTT
CASSYDRPSTEAFF
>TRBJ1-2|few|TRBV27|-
TGTGCCAGCAGTTTAGTCGTGGGCAACTCGGGCTACACCTTC
CASSLVVGNSGYTF
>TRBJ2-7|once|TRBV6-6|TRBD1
TGTGCCAGCAGTCCCCCCGGGACAGGGCTGGTCAACGAGCAGTACTTC
CASSPPGTGLVNEQYF
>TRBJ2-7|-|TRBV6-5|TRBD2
TGTGCCAGCGCACCGGCGGGAGTAACCTACGAGCAGTACTTC
CASAPAGVTYEQYF
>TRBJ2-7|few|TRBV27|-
TGTGCCAGCAGTCCAGCACCCATCGAGGGCTACGAGCAGTACTTC
CASSPAPIEGYEQYF
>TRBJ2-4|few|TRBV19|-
TGTGCCAGTAGTATGAACCCCCTTTCAGCCAAAAACATTCAGTACTTC
CASSMNPLSAKNIQYF
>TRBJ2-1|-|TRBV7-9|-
TGTGCCAGCAGCTTAGCGCCCGGGAGCTCCTACAATGAGCAGTTCTTC
CASSLAPGSSYNEQFF
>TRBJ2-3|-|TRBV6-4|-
TGTGCCAGCAGTGACTCCGCAGGCCGAGGTGGAGATACGCAGTATTTT
CASSDSAGRGGDTQYF
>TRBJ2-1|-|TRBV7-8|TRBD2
TGTGCCAGCAGCTTAAGCGGGAGGCAGTTCTTC
CASSLSGRQFF
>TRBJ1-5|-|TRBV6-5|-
TGTGCCAGCATTTACTGGGACACTAATAGCAATCAGCCCCAGCATTTT
CASIYWDTNSNQPQHF
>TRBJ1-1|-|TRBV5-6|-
TGTGCCAGCAGCAGCCGTCCGGCCAGTTTGAACACTGAAGCTTTCTTT
CASSSRPASLNTEAFF
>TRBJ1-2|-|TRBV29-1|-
TGCAGCGTCCAGGGGTTAGGAAACTATGGCTACACCTTC
CSVQGLGNYGYTF
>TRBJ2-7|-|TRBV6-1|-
TGTGCCAGCAGTGGGCCGGATGCGACGGACCATCTCTCCTACGAGCAGTACTTC
CASSGPDATDHLSYEQYF